Each of the 30 T cell receptor beta chains below was sequenced from the same sample in a study of CD8+CD57+ T cells in acquired aplastic anemia (dated by TCRdb to the late 2010s). TCRdb records Illumina HiSeq 2000 as the sequencer. Profiling of TCR beta VDJ combinations and CDR3 sequences used genomic DNA as the template. Starting from the raw public reads, TCRdb applied fastp trimming at Q25, assembled clones with MiXCR and retained in-frame beta chains. CDR3 protein duplicates are merged, each entry listing the most common genes and DNA. This sample lists approximately 80,000 distinct CDR3 sequences; about 70% were detected once. Of the sample, more than 80% is held by the ten largest clones. The patients picked for sequencing were ones in whom flow cytometry had shown an expansion of CD8+CD57+ cells. Source material: sorted CD4+, CD8+, or CD8+CD57+ T cells (not recorded which) from PBMCs. Receptors were obtained from a human donor with aplastic anemia.

The sample holds a few counts of this clonotype. This chain uses TRBV20-1 with TRBJ2-7; D gene uncertain. Germline V gene data show CDR1 as DFQATT and CDR2 as SNEGSKA (reference sequence). The CDR3 contains 14 residues. V lost 8 bases and J lost 0, with 17 bases in between. CDR3 amino acids: CSYLRLASSYEQYF. In DNA form, the CDR3 reads TGCAGTTACCTACGACTCGCGAGCTCCTACGAGCAGTACTTC.

This sequence joins TRBV7-9 and TRBJ2-5; D unresolved. CDR1 and CDR2 from the germline V gene are SEHNR and FQNEAQ (reference sequence). The CDR3 has 13 residues. The V gene lost 6 bases and the J gene lost 0 bases, with 8 bases spanning the gap. CDR3 bases: TGTGCCAGCAGATTCGGCAACCAAGAGACCCAGTACTTC. Residues: CASRFGNQETQYF.

On this clonotype: A read error may produce the germline difference seen at one junction end. The chain recombines TRBV7-9 with TRBJ1-1, with D maybe TRBD1 (6 bases). The germline V gene has CDR1 SEHNR and CDR2 FQNEAQ (reference sequence). The CDR3 has 13 amino acids. As DNA, the CDR3 is TGTGCCAGCAGCTCACAGGGACAATCCCGGTCAATCTTT. The encoded protein is CASSSQGQSRSIF.

The V call is TRBV2, the J call TRBJ2-2; a weak D match, TRBD2 (5 bases). Trimming took off 6 bases at V and 4 bases at J, with 9 bases between the two ends. This CDR3 has 13 amino acids. CDR1 is SNHLY and CDR2 is FYNNEI in the germline V gene. CDR3 loop: CASSRRVTGELFF. The CDR3 coding sequence is TGTGCCAGCAGCCGGCGGGTCACCGGGGAGCTGTTTTTT.

The CDR3 sequence: CSGRHERDNTGELFF. DNA of the CDR3: TGCAGCGGGCGCCACGAGCGGGATAACACCGGGGAGCTGTTTTTT. The J gene is TRBJ2-2, the V gene TRBV20-1; 7 bases are shared with TRBD2. The CDR3 contains 15 residues. Germline V lookup: CDR1 DFQATT, CDR2 SNEGSKA (reference sequence).

The chain recombines TRBV5-1 with TRBJ1-6; 7 bases are a match to TRBD1. Per the germline V gene, CDR1 is SGHRS and CDR2 is YFSETQ. With 4 bases clipped from V and 4 bases from J, the junction kept 2 bases outside the gene matches. The CDR3 covers 14 residues. The CDR3 region has the DNA TGCGCCAGCAGCACGGGACAGTATAATTCACCCCTCCACTTT. Amino acid sequence: CASSTGQYNSPLHF.

This clonotype was recorded once. The rearrangement uses TRBV15 and TRBJ2-7; 7 nucleotides agree with TRBD1. Germline values: CDR1 LNHNV, CDR2 YYDKDF (reference sequence). The CDR3 runs to 14 residues. V lost 5 bases, J lost 4 bases, and 8 bases stayed unmatched. In nucleotides, the CDR3 is TGTGCCACCAGCGTAACAGGGGTGGGGTACGAGCAGTACTTC. Translating gives CATSVTGVGYEQYF.

V is TRBV10-1 and J is TRBJ2-2; the D is unclear. Germline CDR1 WNHNN, CDR2 SYGVQD (reference sequence). This CDR3 has 16 amino acids. V was pared by 7 bases and J by 7 bases, with 22 bases between. The CDR3 is CASTHPWCLYGGELFF. The CDR3 nucleotides read TGCGCCAGCACCCATCCCTGGTGTCTATACGGCGGGGAGCTGTTTTTT.

This clonotype appeared many times. The V and J genes are TRBV12-3 or TRBV12-4 and TRBJ1-1, with D unresolved. This CDR3 is 13 amino acids long. Trimming shortened V by 6 bases and J by 0 bases, and 8 bases separated the two germline ends. The CDR3 coding sequence is TGTGCCAGCAGCGGCGGTGTGAACACTGAAGCTTTCTTT. Translation: CASSGGVNTEAFF.

This clonotype was counted at least ten times. The rearrangement links TRBV7-9 to TRBJ2-7; no definite D call. The V gene's germline CDR1 is SEHNR and CDR2 FQNEAQ (reference sequence). There are 12 residues in the CDR3. V was trimmed by 11 bases and J by 0 bases, leaving 11 bases between them. The CDR3 DNA reads as TGTGCCTCCCAGTTGAGCTCCTACGAGCAGTACTTC. Its translation is CASQLSSYEQYF. Using reference TRBV7-9 and TRBJ2-7 for the parts outside the CDR3, the full variable domain is DTGVSQNPRHKITKRGQNVTFRCDPISEHNRLYWYRQTLGQGPEFLTYFQNEAQLEKSRLLSDRFSAERPKGSFSTLEIQRTEQGDSAMYLCASQLSSYEQYFGPGTRLTVT.

The chain carries TRBV9 and TRBJ1-6, with unresolved D. Trimming took off 2 bases at V and 3 bases at J, with 6 bases between the two ends. CDR3 length: 14 residues. Germline loops: CDR1 SGDLS, CDR2 YYNGEE. Written as DNA, the CDR3 is TGTGCCAGCAGCGTTAATAGCTATAATTCACCCCTCCACTTT. As protein: CASSVNSYNSPLHF.

The chain recombines TRBV4-1 with TRBJ1-2, with D uncertain. Germline CDR1 reads MGHRA; CDR2 reads YSYEKL. V lost 1 base and J lost 0, with 9 bases in between. The CDR3 has 15 amino acids. The CDR3 reads CASSQASVTNYGYTF. The CDR3 DNA reads TGCGCCAGCAGCCAAGCCTCGGTAACTAACTATGGCTACACCTTC.

The chain joins TRBV19 to TRBJ2-7; D gene ambiguous. Germline CDR1 reads LNHDA; CDR2 reads SQIVND (reference sequence). The CDR3 is 14 amino acids. V shed 11 bases and J shed 2 bases, with 19 bases lying between them. CDR3 residues: CAWNNPTLPYEQYF. For the CDR3, the DNA is TGTGCCTGGAACAACCCAACCCTCCCCTACGAGCAGTACTTC.

The V gene is TRBV10-3, the J gene TRBJ1-4, with D uncertain. Germline assignment: CDR1 ENHRY and CDR2 SYGVKD. The CDR3 sequence is 13 residues long. The V and J ends lost 10 bases and 5 bases respectively, with 14 bases between them. The CDR3 DNA sequence: TGTGCCAATAGCCGGGCCCCGAATGAAAAACTGTTTTTT. Amino acid sequence: CANSRAPNEKLFF.

The gene calls are TRBV29-1 and TRBJ2-3; 11 bases line up with TRBD2. Germline CDR1 and CDR2: SQVTM and ANQGSEA. CDR3 size: 13 residues. V lost 7 bases and J lost 6; bases outside the gene matches: 6. The CDR3 coding sequence is TGCAGCGGCCGGACTAGCGGGTTGGATACGCAGTATTTT. It encodes CSGRTSGLDTQYF.

This clonotype was found many times. V gene TRBV7-3 combines with J gene TRBJ2-5, with D possibly matching TRBD2 (7 bases). Trimming shortened V by 2 bases and J by 5 bases, and 15 bases separated the two germline ends. Germline V gene lookup returns CDR1 SGHTA and CDR2 FQGTGA. The length of the CDR3 is 15 residues. In nucleotides, the CDR3 is TGTGCCAGCAGCTTAGGGGGCGGGAGAGGGGAGACCCAGTACTTC. Its translation is CASSLGGGRGETQYF.

The chain couples TRBV7-6 to TRBJ2-7, with 10 bases fitting TRBD2. CDR3 length: 16 residues. CDR1 and CDR2 from the germline V gene are SGHVS and FNYEAQ. Unmatched junction bases numbered 13, after V lost 5 bases and J lost 6 bases. The CDR3 DNA reads TGTGCCAGCAGCCCGAGCGGGGGGGCCAAAGTTGGCGAGCAGTACTTC. Amino acids: CASSPSGGAKVGEQYF.

This clonotype was detected only a few times. The chain links TRBV24-1 to TRBJ1-2; D not resolved. The V end was cut by 4 bases, the J end by 6 bases, with 11 bases between. The length of the CDR3 is 13 residues. The germline V gene has CDR1 KGHDR and CDR2 SFDVKD. The CDR3 DNA reads as TGTGCCACCAGTGAGGCGGTCGGGGATGGCTACACCTTC. It encodes CATSEAVGDGYTF.

The chain is built from TRBV20-1 and TRBJ1-2, with 10 bases aligning to TRBD1. Unmatched junction bases numbered 9, after V lost 7 bases and J lost 7 bases. Looked up from germline, CDR1 is DFQATT and CDR2 is SNEGSKA (reference sequence). The CDR3 is 13 residues long. Written as DNA, the CDR3 is TGCAGTGAAGGAGAGACAGGGGGCTTTGGCTACACCTTC. Translation gives CSEGETGGFGYTF.

This chain links TRBV20-1 with TRBJ2-7; 12 nucleotides agree with TRBD2. CDR1 and CDR2 from the germline V gene are DFQATT and SNEGSKA (reference sequence). This CDR3 has 15 amino acids. V trimming: 6 bases; J trimming: 2 bases; junction bases outside the gene matches: 8. In DNA form, the CDR3 reads TGCAGTGCACCCGGGACTAGCGGGTCCCCCTACGAGCAGTACTTC. It encodes CSAPGTSGSPYEQYF.

The DNA of the CDR3 is TGTGCCAGCAGCCGGAGCCTTAGCTACGAGCAGTACTTC. It specifies CASSRSLSYEQYF. The genes are TRBV7-2 and TRBJ2-7; D gene ambiguous. Germline V gene sequence: CDR1 SGHTA, CDR2 FQGNSA. Trimming removed 5 bases from V and 3 bases from J, with 11 bases in between. This CDR3 comprises 13 residues.

This sequence joins TRBV5-8 and TRBJ1-1; 7 nucleotides agree with TRBD1. V lost 4 bases, J lost 3 bases, and 6 bases stayed unmatched. Germline V gene sequence: CDR1 SGHTS, CDR2 YDEGEE. The CDR3 consists of 14 residues. The CDR3 DNA is TGTGCCAGCAGCCCGAGACAGGGCTACACTGAAGCTTTCTTT. Its translation is CASSPRQGYTEAFF.

This chain uses TRBV7-1 with TRBJ2-7; D not certain. TRBV7-1 is treated as an ORF (open reading frame) with a function not yet certain. This CDR3 is 14 amino acids long. The germline V and J ends were trimmed by 3 bases and 2 bases, with 11 bases remaining between them. Here the CDR3 DNA reads TGTGCCAGCAGCTCGGACCTATTAGCCTACGAGCAGTACTTC. Translated: CASSSDLLAYEQYF.

The chain couples TRBV7-9 to TRBJ2-7; TRBD1 agrees at 11 bases. Judging by the DNA end, TRBJ2-1 fits better; the J call may be wrong. CDR3 length equals 15 residues. Germline V gene data show CDR1 as SEHNR and CDR2 as FQNEAQ (reference sequence). CDR3 amino acids: CASSLVRDRGDEQFF. In DNA, the CDR3 is TGTGCCAGCAGCTTAGTACGGGACAGGGGGGATGAGCAGTTCTTC.

Only a few counts were recorded for this clonotype. The CDR3 loop reads CASGSGAGYTF. The CDR3 nucleotides read TGTGCCAGCGGCAGTGGGGCCGGCTACACCTTC. The J gene is TRBJ1-2, the V gene TRBV10-3; a weak D match, TRBD1 (5 bases). The germline CDR1 and CDR2 sequences are ENHRY and SYGVKD. The CDR3 is 11 residues long. V was cut by 10 bases and J by 8 bases, with 14 bases left in between.

The chain employs TRBV15 and TRBJ2-5, with unresolved D. The CDR3 is 14 amino acids. Trimming removed 0 bases from V and 2 bases from J, with 7 bases in between. CDR1 LNHNV and CDR2 YYDKDF come from the germline V gene (reference sequence). As DNA, the CDR3 is TGTGCCACCAGCAGAGATCCCAGTCAAGAGACCCAGTACTTC. The encoded protein is CATSRDPSQETQYF.

The rearrangement links TRBV11-2 to TRBJ1-2; TRBD1 is a possible D gene (5 bases). V lost 5 bases and J 4 bases, leaving 17 bases between the germline ends. Germline assignment: CDR1 SGHAT and CDR2 FQNNGV. The CDR3 totals 15 residues. This CDR3 is CASSSTTGPGYGYTF. CDR3 in DNA: TGTGCCAGCAGCAGTACTACGGGGCCGGGCTATGGCTACACCTTC.

The V gene is TRBV7-9, the J gene TRBJ2-7; the match to TRBD2 covers 8 bases. V was pared by 4 bases and J by 0 bases, with 5 bases of the junction left unmatched. Germline CDR1 and CDR2: SEHNR and FQNEAQ (reference sequence). The CDR3 runs to 15 residues. The CDR3: CASSSAGGVSYEQYF. The CDR3 DNA reads TGTGCCAGCAGCTCTGCGGGGGGAGTCTCCTACGAGCAGTACTTC.

This sequence joins TRBV5-1 and TRBJ1-6, with D maybe TRBD1 (5 bases). This CDR3 is built from 14 residues. CDR1 is SGHRS and CDR2 is YFSETQ in the germline V gene. V was pared by 1 base and J by 7 bases, with 9 bases between. The CDR3 DNA reads TGCGCCAGCAGCTTGTCAACAGGAAATTCACCCCTCCACTTT. Translating gives CASSLSTGNSPLHF. The full variable domain, its missing parts supplied by reference TRBV5-1 and TRBJ1-6, is KAGVTQTPRYLIKTRGQQVTLSCSPISGHRSVSWYQQTPGQGLQFLFEYFSETQRNKGNFPGRFSGRQFSNSRSEMNVSTLELGDSALYLCASSLSTGNSPLHFGNGTRLTVT.

The genes are TRBV2 and TRBJ2-1; 14 nucleotides agree with TRBD2. CDR1 and CDR2 (germline): SNHLY, FYNNEI. The CDR3 is 15 residues long. After removal of 6 bases from V and 9 bases from J, the junction contained 7 bases not matched to a gene. This CDR3 reads CASSPGLAGGGEQFF. In DNA form, the CDR3 reads TGTGCCAGCAGCCCTGGACTAGCGGGGGGAGGTGAGCAGTTCTTC.